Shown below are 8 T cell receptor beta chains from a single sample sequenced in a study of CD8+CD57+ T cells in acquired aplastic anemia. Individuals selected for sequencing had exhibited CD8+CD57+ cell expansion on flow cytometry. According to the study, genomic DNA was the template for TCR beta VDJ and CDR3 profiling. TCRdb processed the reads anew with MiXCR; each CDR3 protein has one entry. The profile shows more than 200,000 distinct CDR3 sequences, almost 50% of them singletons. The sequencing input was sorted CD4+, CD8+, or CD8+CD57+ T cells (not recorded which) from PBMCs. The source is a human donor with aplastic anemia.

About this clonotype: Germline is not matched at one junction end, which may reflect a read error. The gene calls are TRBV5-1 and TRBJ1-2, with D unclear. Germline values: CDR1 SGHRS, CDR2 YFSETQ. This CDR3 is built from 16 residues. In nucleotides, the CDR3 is TGTGCCAGCAGCTTGTTTGCGGTGGGGAACGCAGGCGGCTACACCTTC. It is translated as CASSLFAVGNAGGYTF. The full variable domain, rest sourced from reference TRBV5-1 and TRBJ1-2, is KAGVTQTPRYLIKTRGQQVTLSCSPISGHRSVSWYQQTPGQGLQFLFEYFSETQRNKGNFPGRFSGRQFSNSRSEMNVSTLELGDSALYLCASSLFAVGNAGGYTFGSGTRLTVV.

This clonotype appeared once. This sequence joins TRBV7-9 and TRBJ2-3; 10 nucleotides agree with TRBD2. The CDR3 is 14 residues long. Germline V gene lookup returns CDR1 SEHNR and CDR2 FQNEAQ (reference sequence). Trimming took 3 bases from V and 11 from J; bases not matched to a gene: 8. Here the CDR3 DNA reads TGTGCCAGCAGCTTGCAGGCTAGCGGGGGTGAGCAGTATTTT. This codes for CASSLQASGGEQYF.

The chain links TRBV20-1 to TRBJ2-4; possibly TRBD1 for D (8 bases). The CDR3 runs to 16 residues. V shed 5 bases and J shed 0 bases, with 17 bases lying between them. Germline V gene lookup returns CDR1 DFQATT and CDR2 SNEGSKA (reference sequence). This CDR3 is CSAPRGRGPAKNIQYF. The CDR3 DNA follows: TGCAGTGCTCCCAGGGGGCGGGGGCCAGCCAAAAACATTCAGTACTTC.

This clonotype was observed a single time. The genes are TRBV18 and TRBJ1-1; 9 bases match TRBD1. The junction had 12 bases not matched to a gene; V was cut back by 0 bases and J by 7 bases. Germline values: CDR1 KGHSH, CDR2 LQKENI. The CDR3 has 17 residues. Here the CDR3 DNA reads TGTGCCAGCTCACCACCGTCTTCCGGACAGGGGAGAGGTGAAGCTTTCTTT. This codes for CASSPPSSGQGRGEAFF.

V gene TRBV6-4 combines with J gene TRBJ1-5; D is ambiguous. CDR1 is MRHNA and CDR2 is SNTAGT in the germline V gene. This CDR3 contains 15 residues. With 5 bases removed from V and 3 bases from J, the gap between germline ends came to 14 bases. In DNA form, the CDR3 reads TGTGCCAGCAGTCCCGTAAGGGTGGACAATCAGCCCCAGCATTTT. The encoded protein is CASSPVRVDNQPQHF.

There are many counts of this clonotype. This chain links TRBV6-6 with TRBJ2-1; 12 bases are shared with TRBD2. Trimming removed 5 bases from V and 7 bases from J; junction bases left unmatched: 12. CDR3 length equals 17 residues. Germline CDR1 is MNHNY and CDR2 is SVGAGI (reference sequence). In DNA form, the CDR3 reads TGTGCCAGCAGTCCTCAAGGGCCTAGCGGGGGGGCGAATGAGCAGTTCTTC. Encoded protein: CASSPQGPSGGANEQFF.

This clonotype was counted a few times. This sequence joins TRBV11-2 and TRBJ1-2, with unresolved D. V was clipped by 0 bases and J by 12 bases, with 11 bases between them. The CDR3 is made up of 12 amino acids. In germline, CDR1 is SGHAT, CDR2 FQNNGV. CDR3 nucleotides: TGTGCCAGCAGCTTAGAGGTCTCTGGAAACACCTTC. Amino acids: CASSLEVSGNTF.

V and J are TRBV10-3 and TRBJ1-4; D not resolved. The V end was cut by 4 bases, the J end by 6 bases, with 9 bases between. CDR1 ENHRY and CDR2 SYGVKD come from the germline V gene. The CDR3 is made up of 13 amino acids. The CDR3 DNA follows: TGTGCCATCAGTGTAGTTAGGGATGAAAAACTGTTTTTT. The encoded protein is CAISVVRDEKLFF.